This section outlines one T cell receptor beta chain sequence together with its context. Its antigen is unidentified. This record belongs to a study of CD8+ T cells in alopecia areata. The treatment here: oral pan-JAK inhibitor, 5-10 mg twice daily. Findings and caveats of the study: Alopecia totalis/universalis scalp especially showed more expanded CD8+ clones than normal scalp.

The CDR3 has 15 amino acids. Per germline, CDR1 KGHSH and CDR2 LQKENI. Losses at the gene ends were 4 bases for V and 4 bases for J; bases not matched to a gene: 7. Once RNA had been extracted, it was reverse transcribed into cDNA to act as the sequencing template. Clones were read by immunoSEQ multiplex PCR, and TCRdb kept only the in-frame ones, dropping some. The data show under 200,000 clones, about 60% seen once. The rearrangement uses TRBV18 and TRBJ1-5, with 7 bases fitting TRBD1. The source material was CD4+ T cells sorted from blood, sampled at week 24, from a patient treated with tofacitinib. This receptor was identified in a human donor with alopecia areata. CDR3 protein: CASSLADRSNQPQHF. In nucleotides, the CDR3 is TGTGCCAGCTCACTCGCGGACAGGTCGAATCAGCCCCAGCATTTT. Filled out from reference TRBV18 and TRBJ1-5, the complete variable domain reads NAGVMQNPRHLVRRRGQEARLRCSPMKGHSHVYWYRQLPEEGLKFMVYLQKENIIDESGMPKERFSAEFPKEGPSILRIQQVVRGDSAAYFCASSLADRSNQPQHFGDGTRLSIL.